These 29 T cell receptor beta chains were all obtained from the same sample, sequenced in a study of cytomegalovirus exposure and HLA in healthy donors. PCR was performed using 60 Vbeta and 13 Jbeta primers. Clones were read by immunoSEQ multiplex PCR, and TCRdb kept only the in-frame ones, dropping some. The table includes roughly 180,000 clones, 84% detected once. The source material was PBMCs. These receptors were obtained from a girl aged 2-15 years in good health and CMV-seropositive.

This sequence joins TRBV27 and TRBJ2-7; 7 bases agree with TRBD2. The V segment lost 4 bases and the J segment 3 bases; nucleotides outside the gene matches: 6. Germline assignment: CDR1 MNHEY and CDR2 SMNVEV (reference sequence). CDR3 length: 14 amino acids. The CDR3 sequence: CASSSRGTIYEQYF. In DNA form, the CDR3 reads TGTGCCAGCAGTTCGCGGGGGACTATCTACGAGCAGTACTTC.

CDR3 DNA sequence: TGTGCCAGCAGCGGGCCATCTAGCAAGCAGTTCTTC. Translation gives CASSGPSSKQFF. This chain connects TRBV7-3 to TRBJ2-1, with a tentative D call TRBD2 (5 bases). Germline loops: CDR1 SGHTA, CDR2 FQGTGA. V lost 5 bases, J lost 11 bases, and 13 bases lay in between. The CDR3 spans 12 residues.

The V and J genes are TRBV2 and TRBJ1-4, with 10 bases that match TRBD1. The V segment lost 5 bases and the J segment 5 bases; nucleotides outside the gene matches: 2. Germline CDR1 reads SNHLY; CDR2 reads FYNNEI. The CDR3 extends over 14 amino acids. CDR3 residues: CASSMDRGNEKLFF. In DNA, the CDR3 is TGTGCCAGCAGTATGGACAGGGGGAATGAAAAACTGTTTTTT.

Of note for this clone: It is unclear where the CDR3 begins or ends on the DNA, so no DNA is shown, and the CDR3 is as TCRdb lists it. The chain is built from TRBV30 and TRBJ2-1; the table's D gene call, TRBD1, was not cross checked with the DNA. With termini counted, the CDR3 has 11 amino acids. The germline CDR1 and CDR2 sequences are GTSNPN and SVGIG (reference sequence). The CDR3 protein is CAWGRGTGKFF.

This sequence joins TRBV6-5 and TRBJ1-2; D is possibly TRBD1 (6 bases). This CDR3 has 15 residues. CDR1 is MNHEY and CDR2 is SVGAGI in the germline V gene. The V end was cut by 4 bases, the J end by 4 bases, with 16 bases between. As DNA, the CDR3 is TGTGCCAGCAGTTCCCCGGACAGCTTCTTCTATGGCTACACCTTC. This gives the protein CASSSPDSFFYGYTF.

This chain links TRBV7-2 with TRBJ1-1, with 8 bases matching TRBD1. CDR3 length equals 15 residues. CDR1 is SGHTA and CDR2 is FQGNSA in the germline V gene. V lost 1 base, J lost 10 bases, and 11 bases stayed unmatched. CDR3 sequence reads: CASSLVGQGGSGAFF. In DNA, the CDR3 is TGTGCCAGCAGCTTAGTCGGACAGGGTGGGTCCGGAGCTTTCTTT. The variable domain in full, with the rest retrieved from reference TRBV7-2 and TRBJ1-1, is GAGVSQSPSNKVTEKGKDVELRCDPISGHTALYWYRQSLGQGLEFLIYFQGNSAPDKSGLPSDRFSAERTGGSVSTLTIQRTQQEDSAVYLCASSLVGQGGSGAFFGQGTRLTVV.

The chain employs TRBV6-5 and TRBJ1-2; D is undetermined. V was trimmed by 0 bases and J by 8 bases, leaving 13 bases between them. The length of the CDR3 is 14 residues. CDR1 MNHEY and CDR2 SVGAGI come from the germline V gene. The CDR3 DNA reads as TGTGCCAGCAGTTACTCGAGAGGGTTAAGCGGCTACACCTTC. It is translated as CASSYSRGLSGYTF.

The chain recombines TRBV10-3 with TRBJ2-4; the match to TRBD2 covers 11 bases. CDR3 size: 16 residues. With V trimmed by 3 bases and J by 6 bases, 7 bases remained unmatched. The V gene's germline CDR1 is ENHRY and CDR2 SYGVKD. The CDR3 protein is CAISDRRLAGLNIQYF. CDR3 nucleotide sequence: TGTGCCATCAGTGACCGACGACTAGCGGGACTAAACATTCAGTACTTC.

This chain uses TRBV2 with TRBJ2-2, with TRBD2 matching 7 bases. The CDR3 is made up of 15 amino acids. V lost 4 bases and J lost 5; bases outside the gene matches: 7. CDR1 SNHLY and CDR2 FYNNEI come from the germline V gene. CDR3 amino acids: CASSVVSGGTGELFF. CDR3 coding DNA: TGTGCCAGCAGTGTAGTGTCGGGGGGAACCGGGGAGCTGTTTTTT.

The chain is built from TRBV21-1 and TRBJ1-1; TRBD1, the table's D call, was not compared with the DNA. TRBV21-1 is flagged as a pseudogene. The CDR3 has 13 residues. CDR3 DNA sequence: TGTGCCAGCGGTGGACAGAATCACACTGAAGCTTTCTTT. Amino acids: CASGGQNHTEAFF.

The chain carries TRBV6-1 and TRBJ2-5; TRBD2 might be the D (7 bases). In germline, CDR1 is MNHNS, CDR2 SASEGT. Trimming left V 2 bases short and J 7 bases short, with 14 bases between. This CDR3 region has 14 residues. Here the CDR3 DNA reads TGTGCCAGCAGTGAAAGGGGGAGGGTGGGGACCCAGTACTTC. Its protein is CASSERGRVGTQYF.

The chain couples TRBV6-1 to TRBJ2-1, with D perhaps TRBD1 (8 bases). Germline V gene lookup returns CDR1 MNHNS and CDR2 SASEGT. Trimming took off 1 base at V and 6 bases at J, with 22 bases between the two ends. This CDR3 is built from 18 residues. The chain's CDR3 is CASSEGISGQGGLNEQFF. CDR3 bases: TGTGCCAGCAGTGAAGGGATAAGCGGACAGGGAGGGCTCAATGAGCAGTTCTTC.

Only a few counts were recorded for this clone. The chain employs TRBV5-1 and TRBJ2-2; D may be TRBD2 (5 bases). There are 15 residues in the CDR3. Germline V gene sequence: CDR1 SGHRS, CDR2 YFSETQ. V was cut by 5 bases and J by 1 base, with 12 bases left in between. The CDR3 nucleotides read TGCGCCAGCAGTTCCTCACTAGGGAACACCGGGGAGCTGTTTTTT. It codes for CASSSSLGNTGELFF. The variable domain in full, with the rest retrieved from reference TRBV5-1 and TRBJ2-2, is KAGVTQTPRYLIKTRGQQVTLSCSPISGHRSVSWYQQTPGQGLQFLFEYFSETQRNKGNFPGRFSGRQFSNSRSEMNVSTLELGDSALYLCASSSSLGNTGELFFGEGSRLTVL.

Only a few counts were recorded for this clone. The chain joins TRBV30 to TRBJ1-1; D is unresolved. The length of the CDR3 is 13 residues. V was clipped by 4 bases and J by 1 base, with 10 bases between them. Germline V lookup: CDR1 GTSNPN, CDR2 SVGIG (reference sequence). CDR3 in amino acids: CAWILTGNTEAFF. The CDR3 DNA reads TGTGCCTGGATCCTGACGGGGAACACTGAAGCTTTCTTT.

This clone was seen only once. CDR3 DNA: TGCGCCAGCAGCCAGAGAGGTAGCGCAGACTACGAGCAGTACTTC. Translation: CASSQRGSADYEQYF. The rearrangement links TRBV4-1 to TRBJ2-7; D perhaps matches TRBD2 (5 bases). V lost 3 bases and J 3 bases, leaving 15 bases between the germline ends. Germline CDR1 is MGHRA and CDR2 is YSYEKL. There are 15 residues in the CDR3.

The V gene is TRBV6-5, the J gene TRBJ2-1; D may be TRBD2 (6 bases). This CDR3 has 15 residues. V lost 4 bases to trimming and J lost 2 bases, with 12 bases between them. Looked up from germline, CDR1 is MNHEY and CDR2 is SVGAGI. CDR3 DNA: TGTGCCAGCAGTTCTGGGGGGAGACCCTACAATGAGCAGTTCTTC. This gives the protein CASSSGGRPYNEQFF.

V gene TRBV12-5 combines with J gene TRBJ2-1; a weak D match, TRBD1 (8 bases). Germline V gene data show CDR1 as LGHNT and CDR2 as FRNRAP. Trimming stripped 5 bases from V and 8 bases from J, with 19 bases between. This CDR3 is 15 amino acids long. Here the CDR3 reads CASGRTGRGYDEQFF. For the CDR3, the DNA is TGTGCTAGTGGTAGGACAGGGAGGGGTTACGATGAGCAGTTCTTC.

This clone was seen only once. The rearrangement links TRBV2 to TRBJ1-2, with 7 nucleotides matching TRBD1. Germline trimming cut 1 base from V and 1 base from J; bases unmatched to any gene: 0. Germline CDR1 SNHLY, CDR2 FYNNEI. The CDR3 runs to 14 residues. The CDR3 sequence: CASSEDRGNYGYTF. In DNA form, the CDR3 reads TGTGCCAGCAGTGAAGACAGGGGTAACTATGGCTACACCTTC.

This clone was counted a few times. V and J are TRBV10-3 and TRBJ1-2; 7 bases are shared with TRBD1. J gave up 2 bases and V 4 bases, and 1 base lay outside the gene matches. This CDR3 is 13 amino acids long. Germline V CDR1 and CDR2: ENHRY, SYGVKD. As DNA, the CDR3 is TGTGCCATCAGTGGGGGACAGAACTATGGCTACACCTTC. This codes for CAISGGQNYGYTF.

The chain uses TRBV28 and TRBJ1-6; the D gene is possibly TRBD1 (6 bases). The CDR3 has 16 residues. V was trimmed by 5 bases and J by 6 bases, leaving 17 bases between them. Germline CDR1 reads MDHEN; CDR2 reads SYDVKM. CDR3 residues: CASSPTLDSANSPLHF. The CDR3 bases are TGTGCCAGCAGTCCGACATTGGACAGCGCTAATTCACCCCTCCACTTT.

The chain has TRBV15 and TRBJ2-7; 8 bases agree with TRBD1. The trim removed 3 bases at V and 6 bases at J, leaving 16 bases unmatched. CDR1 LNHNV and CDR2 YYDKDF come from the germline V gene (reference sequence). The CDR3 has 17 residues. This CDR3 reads CATSRAEPGQVACEQYF. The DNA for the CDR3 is TGTGCCACCAGCAGGGCAGAGCCGGGACAGGTGGCTTGCGAGCAGTACTTC.

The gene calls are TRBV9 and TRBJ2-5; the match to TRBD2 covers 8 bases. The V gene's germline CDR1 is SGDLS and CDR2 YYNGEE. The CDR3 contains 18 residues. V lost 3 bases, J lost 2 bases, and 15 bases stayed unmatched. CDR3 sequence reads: CASSAGRRGLEMQETQYF. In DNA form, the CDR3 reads TGTGCCAGCAGCGCCGGAAGGCGGGGACTAGAGATGCAAGAGACCCAGTACTTC.

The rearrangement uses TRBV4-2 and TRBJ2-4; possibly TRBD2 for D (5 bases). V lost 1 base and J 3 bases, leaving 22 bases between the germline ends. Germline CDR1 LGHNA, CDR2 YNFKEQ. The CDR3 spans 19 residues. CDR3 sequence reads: CASSQVGSVEATDKNIQYF. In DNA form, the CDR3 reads TGTGCCAGCAGCCAAGTCGGCTCAGTGGAGGCCACAGACAAAAACATTCAGTACTTC.

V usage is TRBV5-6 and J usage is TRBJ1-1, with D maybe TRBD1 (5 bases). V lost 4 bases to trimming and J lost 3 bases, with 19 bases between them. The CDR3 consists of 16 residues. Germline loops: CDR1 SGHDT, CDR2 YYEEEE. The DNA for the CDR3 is TGTGCCAGCAGCCCCCGACAGCTGAGGAGGGACACTGAAGCTTTCTTT. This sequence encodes CASSPRQLRRDTEAFF. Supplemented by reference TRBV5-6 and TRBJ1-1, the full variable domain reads DAGVTQSPTHLIKTRGQQVTLRCSPKSGHDTVSWYQQALGQGPQFIFQYYEEEERQRGNFPDRFSGHQFPNYSSELNVNALLLGDSALYLCASSPRQLRRDTEAFFGQGTRLTVV.

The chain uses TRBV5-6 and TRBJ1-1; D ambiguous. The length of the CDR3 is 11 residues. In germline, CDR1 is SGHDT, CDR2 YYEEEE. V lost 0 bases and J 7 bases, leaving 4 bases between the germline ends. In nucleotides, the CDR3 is TGTGCCAGCAGCTTGGCATTTGAAGCTTTCTTT. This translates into CASSLAFEAFF.

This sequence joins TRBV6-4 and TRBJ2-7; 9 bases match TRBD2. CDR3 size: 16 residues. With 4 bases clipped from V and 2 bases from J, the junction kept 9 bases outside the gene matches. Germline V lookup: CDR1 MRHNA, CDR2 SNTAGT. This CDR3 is CASSGLGLAPTYEQYF. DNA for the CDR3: TGTGCCAGCAGTGGCCTAGGACTAGCGCCTACCTACGAGCAGTACTTC.

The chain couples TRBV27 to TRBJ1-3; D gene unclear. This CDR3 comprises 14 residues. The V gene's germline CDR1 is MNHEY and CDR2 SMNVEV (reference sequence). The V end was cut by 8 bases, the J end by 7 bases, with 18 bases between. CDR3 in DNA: TGTGCCAGCGGCCAAAAGGCAGGTTGGAACACCATATATTTT. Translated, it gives CASGQKAGWNTIYF.

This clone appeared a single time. This chain's CDR3 is CASSEGLAGGGTGELFF. The CDR3 nucleotides are TGTGCCAGCAGCGAAGGACTAGCGGGGGGGGGCACCGGGGAGCTGTTTTTT. The gene calls are TRBV9 and TRBJ2-2; 15 nucleotides align to TRBD2. There are 17 residues in the CDR3. V was pared by 3 bases and J by 4 bases, with 4 bases of the junction left unmatched. Germline V gene sequence: CDR1 SGDLS, CDR2 YYNGEE.

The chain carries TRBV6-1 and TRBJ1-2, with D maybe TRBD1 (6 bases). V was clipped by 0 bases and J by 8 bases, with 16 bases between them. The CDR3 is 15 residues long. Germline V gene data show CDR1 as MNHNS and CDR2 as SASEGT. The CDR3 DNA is TGTGCCAGCAGTGAAGCGTCGTCAGGGGAGGGAGGCTACACCTTC. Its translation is CASSEASSGEGGYTF.